A selection of T cell receptor beta chains follows, all from one sample in a study of blood T cell repertoires in COVID-19. The protocol was immunoSEQ multiplex PCR, while the TCRdb copy is restricted to in-frame clones and leaves out a portion. The table has approximately 94,000 clones, 85% seen once. Sequenced input: peripheral blood. The source is a man in his fifties or sixties with active or convalescent COVID-19. The conserved cysteine and the conserved F or W are not part of the CDR3 here.

v_gene	j_gene	CDR3aa
TRBV5-1	TRBJ2-3	ASSHRTGNTDTQY
TRBV2	TRBJ2-3	ASSLSGREWSTDTQY
TRBV10-3	TRBJ2-7	AIGQGGDEQY
TRBV25-1	TRBJ1-1	ASKGTGGKAF
TRBV6-5	TRBJ2-2	ASSILAGNTGELF
TRBV28	TRBJ2-7	ASTHNYEQY
TRBV6-5	TRBJ1-3	ASSSSNYSGNTIY
TRBV6-5	TRBJ2-1	ASSNPQGTYNEQF
TRBV11-3	TRBJ2-7	ASSLGLAGRKIDEQY
TRBV11-3	TRBJ1-2	ASSAPGGSGYGYT
TRBV2	TRBJ1-3	ASAEETGEIGNTIY
TRBV7-9	TRBJ1-2	ASSFEVYGYT
TRBV2	TRBJ2-7	ASSGQAASYEQY
TRBV24-1	TRBJ2-5	ATSDFGLAGEIETQY
TRBV7-3	TRBJ2-3	ASSPRVNTDTQY
TRBV10-3	TRBJ2-7	AISERISQGSYEQY
TRBV6-5	TRBJ1-2	ASSYLGGDGYT
TRBV10-2	TRBJ1-1	ASREGLHSLNTEAF
TRBV12-2	TRBJ2-2	ASRLANTSGNTGELF
TRBV11-3	TRBJ1-5	ASSTDWNQPQH
TRBV30	TRBJ2-2	AWSRGLAGSGELF
TRBV3-1/TRBV3-2	TRBJ2-3	ASSHTTGGHTDTQY
TRBV29-1	TRBJ1-1	SVWRELETEAF
TRBV11-2	TRBJ1-3	ASSYRITGQGGGTIY
TRBV5-4	TRBJ1-1	ASSPGLVAEAF
TRBV11-3	TRBJ2-5	ASSWSQGIFRETQY
TRBV7-9	TRBJ1-4	ASSRSRLTINEKLF
TRBV5-1	TRBJ1-1	ASSFIQGSTEAF
TRBV4-1	TRBJ2-7	ASSQDFETATYEQY
TRBV2	TRBJ2-7	ASSTPGYEQY
TRBV30	TRBJ1-5	AWKGGFGAQH
TRBV30	TRBJ2-3	AWCPGWTGVKTDTQY
TRBV29-1	TRBJ2-5	SAPGQGGETQY
TRBV19	TRBJ1-2	ASSSGTFGYT
TRBV7-8	TRBJ1-1	ASSSTGGYTEAF
TRBV11-1	TRBJ2-2	ASSFPLAGAGELF
TRBV29-1	TRBJ2-7	SVGSSYEQY
TRBV19	TRBJ2-7	ASSMNRDGYEQY
TRBV21-1	TRBJ1-1	ASSMITGNTEAF
TRBV18	TRBJ1-4	ASSPPENREEKLF
TRBV6-5	TRBJ1-4	ASGANFATNEKLF
TRBV2	TRBJ1-3	ASRKWSGSGNTIY
TRBV10-3	TRBJ1-3	ASLTGAGNTIY
TRBV5-1	TRBJ2-7	ASSLLPGNYEQY
TRBV27	TRBJ2-1	ASGLSGFLYEQF
TRBV11-3	TRBJ2-1	ASSSRQGAYNEQF
TRBV29-1	TRBJ2-2	SGKAASGNTGELF
TRBV6-6	TRBJ2-1	ASVNPGQGYNEQF